What follows are 27 T cell receptor beta chains derived from one specimen sequenced in a study of T cell responses to AZD1222 COVID-19 vaccine. Some clones are missing from TCRdb's copy, which holds only in-frame ones; the method was immunoSEQ multiplex PCR. Counted here are roughly 100,000 clones, roughly 88% occurring once; the ten biggest clones make up about 5.4%. Specimen: peripheral blood, collected on day 0 of AZD1222 vaccination. The source of these receptors is an adult in good health.

The count of this clone is one. The genes are TRBV14 and TRBJ1-1; D possibly corresponds to TRBD1 (5 bases). CDR3 length equals 13 residues. V gave up 5 bases and J gave up 11 bases, with 18 bases separating them. In germline, CDR1 is SGHDN, CDR2 FVKESK. CDR3 in amino acids: CASSLPGTPRAFF. CDR3 DNA: TGTGCCAGCAGCTTGCCCGGGACTCCTCGCGCTTTCTTT.

This rearrangement joins TRBV7-2 to TRBJ1-1, with a tentative D call TRBD1 (5 bases). The V and J ends lost 1 base and 5 bases respectively, with 14 bases between them. Germline CDR1 and CDR2: SGHTA and FQGNSA. The CDR3 contains 15 residues. In nucleotides, the CDR3 is TGTGCCAGCAGCTTAGTGGCAGGGCGGGAGACTGAAGCTTTCTTT. Its protein is CASSLVAGRETEAFF. The full variable domain, with the rest looked up from reference TRBV7-2 and TRBJ1-1, is GAGVSQSPSNKVTEKGKDVELRCDPISGHTALYWYRQSLGQGLEFLIYFQGNSAPDKSGLPSDRFSAERTGGSVSTLTIQRTQQEDSAVYLCASSLVAGRETEAFFGQGTRLTVV.

CDR3 sequence reads: CASSTVSSNYGYTF. CDR3 nucleotide sequence: TGTGCCAGCAGCACTGTCTCCTCTAACTATGGCTACACCTTC. This rearrangement joins TRBV7-2 to TRBJ1-2; no reliable D call. The length of the CDR3 is 14 residues. V lost 5 bases and J 0 bases, leaving 10 bases between the germline ends. Looked up from germline, CDR1 is SGHTA and CDR2 is FQGNSA. Looking up the rest from reference TRBV7-2 and TRBJ1-2 gives the full variable domain: GAGVSQSPSNKVTEKGKDVELRCDPISGHTALYWYRQSLGQGLEFLIYFQGNSAPDKSGLPSDRFSAERTGGSVSTLTIQRTQQEDSAVYLCASSTVSSNYGYTFGSGTRLTVV.

This rearrangement joins TRBV19 to TRBJ2-1; TRBD2 matches at 9 bases. Germline V gene sequence: CDR1 LNHDA, CDR2 SQIVND (reference sequence). With 5 bases clipped from V and 15 bases from J, the junction kept 26 bases outside the gene matches. This CDR3 has 18 residues. CDR3 nucleotide sequence: TGTGCCAGTAGTGCCGTCCTTTCTAGCGGGGTCACCGTACGGGATCGGTTCTTC. Translation: CASSAVLSSGVTVRDRFF. Variable domain in full (rest from reference TRBV19 and TRBJ2-1): DGGITQSPKYLFRKEGQNVTLSCEQNLNHDAMYWYRQDPGQGLRLIYYSQIVNDFQKGDIAEGYSVSREKKESFPLTVTSAQKNPTAFYLCASSAVLSSGVTVRDRFFGPGTRLTVL.

The chain carries TRBV12-3 or TRBV12-4 and TRBJ1-5; perhaps TRBD1 as D (5 bases). The V end lost 2 bases, the J end lost 11 bases, and 13 bases lay between the germline ends. The CDR3 is 13 amino acids. CDR3 amino acids: CASSLRDDSSQHF. The CDR3 DNA reads as TGTGCCAGCAGTTTAAGGGACGATTCGTCCCAGCATTTT.

The chain joins TRBV7-2 to TRBJ1-5; D ambiguous. The CDR3 runs 13 residues. Trimming cost V 1 base and J 9 bases, with 10 bases left between them. Germline values: CDR1 SGHTA, CDR2 FQGNSA. The CDR3 region is CASSLEGRRPQHF. The CDR3 DNA sequence: TGTGCCAGCAGCTTAGAGGGTCGGCGGCCCCAGCATTTT.

V and J are TRBV5-1 and TRBJ2-1, with 9 bases aligning to TRBD1. The CDR3 totals 14 residues. The junction had 3 bases not matched to a gene; V was cut back by 3 bases and J by 5 bases. Germline V gene data show CDR1 as SGHRS and CDR2 as YFSETQ. This chain's CDR3 is CASSSGQGNNEQFF. In DNA form, the CDR3 reads TGCGCCAGCAGCTCGGGACAGGGAAACAATGAGCAGTTCTTC.

This chain joins TRBV6-5 and TRBJ1-4, with TRBD1 matching over 8 bases. Trimming cost V 5 bases and J 5 bases; bases outside gene matches: 7. This CDR3 has 15 residues. CDR1 and CDR2 from the germline V gene are MNHEY and SVGAGI. The chain's CDR3 is CASSPQTGENEKLFF. CDR3 nucleotide sequence: TGTGCCAGCAGTCCCCAGACAGGGGAGAATGAAAAACTGTTTTTT.

The chain combines TRBV28 with TRBJ1-3; TRBD1 is a possible D gene (6 bases). The CDR3 consists of 18 residues. Germline V gene lookup returns CDR1 MDHEN and CDR2 SYDVKM. Trimming removed 7 bases at V and 0 bases at J, with 22 bases between. The CDR3 nucleotides are TGTGCCAGCACCACAGGGTGGGGTTCATCCCGCTCTGGAAACACCATATATTTT. Translated, it gives CASTTGWGSSRSGNTIYF.

This clone has only a few counts. The chain is built from TRBV7-3 and TRBJ1-1; possibly TRBD1 for D (6 bases). Looked up from germline, CDR1 is SGHTA and CDR2 is FQGTGA. The CDR3 covers 15 residues. The V and J ends lost 3 bases and 4 bases respectively, with 15 bases between them. The CDR3 sequence: CASSLGGRGSTEAFF. CDR3 sequence (DNA): TGTGCCAGCAGCTTGGGAGGCAGGGGAAGCACTGAAGCTTTCTTT.

This sequence joins TRBV7-2 and TRBJ1-6, with D possibly matching TRBD1 (5 bases). This CDR3 has 14 amino acids. Germline CDR1 reads SGHTA; CDR2 reads FQGNSA. V gave up 5 bases and J gave up 7 bases, with 12 bases separating them. The DNA of the CDR3 is TGTGCCAGCAGCCGGACACGTTCGAATTCACCCCTCCACTTT. Amino acids: CASSRTRSNSPLHF.

The CDR3 bases are TGTGCCAGCAGCCCTAGCGGGAGGGCCGGGAGGACGCAGTATTTT. Its translation is CASSPSGRAGRTQYF. The chain combines TRBV7-2 with TRBJ2-3; 12 bases are shared with TRBD2. CDR1 and CDR2 from the germline V gene are SGHTA and FQGNSA. This CDR3 is built from 15 residues. After removal of 5 bases from V and 9 bases from J, the junction contained 9 bases not matched to a gene.

The CDR3 here is CASSPTGEYGYTF. The CDR3 DNA reads as TGTGCCAGCTCACCAACAGGGGAATATGGCTACACCTTC. The chain couples TRBV18 to TRBJ1-2; 7 nucleotides line up with TRBD1. The CDR3 loop spans 13 amino acids. With 2 bases clipped from V and 5 bases from J, the junction kept 2 bases outside the gene matches. Germline CDR1 reads KGHSH; CDR2 reads LQKENI.

V gene TRBV7-9 combines with J gene TRBJ1-1; possibly TRBD1 for D (6 bases). The V gene lost 4 bases and the J gene lost 8 bases, with 11 bases spanning the gap. Germline values: CDR1 SEHNR, CDR2 FQNEAQ (reference sequence). The CDR3 spans 12 residues. The CDR3 DNA follows: TGTGCCAGCAGCTACCTGACAGGAGAAGCTTTCTTT. It is translated as CASSYLTGEAFF.

This chain connects TRBV19 to TRBJ2-5, with D hard to call. The ends were cut back, 1 base at V and 7 bases at J, with 4 bases in the middle. The CDR3 runs 11 residues. CDR1 is LNHDA, CDR2 SQIVND, per germline (reference sequence). This chain's CDR3 is CASSIAGTQYF. DNA for the CDR3: TGTGCCAGTAGTATAGCCGGGACCCAGTACTTC. Complete variable domain (other parts from reference TRBV19 and TRBJ2-5): DGGITQSPKYLFRKEGQNVTLSCEQNLNHDAMYWYRQDPGQGLRLIYYSQIVNDFQKGDIAEGYSVSREKKESFPLTVTSAQKNPTAFYLCASSIAGTQYFGPGTRLLVL.

Remarks on this clone: At one end the junction does not follow the germline gene, possibly because of a read error. The chain combines TRBV19 with TRBJ2-5; perhaps D is TRBD1 or TRBD2 (5 bases each). Germline V CDR1 and CDR2: LNHDA, SQIVND (reference sequence). The CDR3 is 12 residues long. The CDR3 DNA reads as TGTGCCAGAACCCGACGGTGGGGGAAATCTGACTTC. Translation gives CARTRRWGKSDF. The full variable domain, completed using reference TRBV19 and TRBJ2-5, is DGGITQSPKYLFRKEGQNVTLSCEQNLNHDAMYWYRQDPGQGLRLIYYSQIVNDFQKGDIAEGYSVSREKKESFPLTVTSAQKNPTAFYLCARTRRWGKSDFGPGTRLLVL.

This clone has just one count. V and J are TRBV7-9 and TRBJ2-3; D may be TRBD1 (6 bases). This CDR3 has 16 residues. Looked up from germline, CDR1 is SEHNR and CDR2 is FQNEAQ (reference sequence). Trimming took off 4 bases at V and 5 bases at J, with 19 bases between the two ends. The DNA of the CDR3 is TGTGCCAGCAGCTCACCCTCCAGGGGAAGGGGAGATACGCAGTATTTT. Translated: CASSSPSRGRGDTQYF.

The gene calls are TRBV19 and TRBJ2-3, with no clear D. This CDR3 region has 14 residues. V lost 2 bases, J lost 1 base, and 7 bases lay in between. Germline loops: CDR1 LNHDA, CDR2 SQIVND (reference sequence). CDR3 sequence reads: CASSISGGTDTQYF. CDR3 sequence (DNA): TGTGCCAGTAGTATATCCGGAGGCACAGATACGCAGTATTTT.

The genes are TRBV3-1 (or the pseudogene TRBV3-2) and TRBJ1-5; unclear D gene. Trimming stripped 6 bases from V and 0 bases from J, with 3 bases between. The CDR3 consists of 12 residues. Germline V gene sequence: CDR1 LGHDT, CDR2 YNNKEL (reference sequence). The CDR3 spells CASSDSNQPQHF. The CDR3 DNA reads as TGTGCCAGCAGTGATAGCAATCAGCCCCAGCATTTT.

The J gene is TRBJ2-2, the V gene TRBV30, with D tentatively TRBD1 (5 bases). Germline V lookup: CDR1 GTSNPN, CDR2 SVGIG (reference sequence). The CDR3 consists of 13 residues. V was pared by 2 bases and J by 6 bases, with 10 bases between. CDR3 nucleotides: TGTGCCTGGAGTCGCAGGGTTGCCGGGGAGCTGTTTTTT. This translates into CAWSRRVAGELFF.

The chain combines TRBV2 with TRBJ2-1; 9 bases fit TRBD1. V gave up 2 bases and J gave up 7 bases; unmatched junction bases: 6. Germline V lookup: CDR1 SNHLY, CDR2 FYNNEI. There are 15 residues in the CDR3. The chain's CDR3 is CASSEQGQGVNEQFF. The CDR3 region has the DNA TGTGCCAGCAGTGAACAGGGACAGGGAGTGAATGAGCAGTTCTTC. The variable domain in full, completed from reference TRBV2 and TRBJ2-1, reads EPEVTQTPSHQVTQMGQEVILRCVPISNHLYFYWYRQILGQKVEFLVSFYNNEISEKSEIFDDQFSVERPDGSNFTLKIRSTKLEDSAMYFCASSEQGQGVNEQFFGPGTRLTVL.

The V gene is TRBV2, the J gene TRBJ1-1; D may be TRBD1 (5 bases). The V gene's germline CDR1 is SNHLY and CDR2 FYNNEI. Trimming cost V 5 bases and J 6 bases, with 13 bases left between them. This CDR3 has 13 amino acids. The CDR3 loop reads CASSLQAFSEAFF. In DNA form, the CDR3 reads TGTGCCAGCAGTCTACAGGCATTTTCTGAAGCTTTCTTT.

The chain has TRBV2 and TRBJ2-2, with 14 bases identical to TRBD2. The junction had 3 bases not matched to a gene; V was cut back by 5 bases and J by 4 bases. Germline-derived CDR1 and CDR2 are SNHLY and FYNNEI. The CDR3 loop spans 16 amino acids. DNA for the CDR3: TGTGCCAGCAGTCGGACTAGCGGGAGGAGCACCGGGGAGCTGTTTTTT. It encodes CASSRTSGRSTGELFF.

This sequence joins TRBV9 and TRBJ2-2, with a tentative D call TRBD2 (6 bases). V was cut by 5 bases and J by 2 bases, with 19 bases left in between. The CDR3 covers 17 residues. The germline gives CDR1 SGDLS, CDR2 YYNGEE. The CDR3: CASSPRTGGTNTGELFF. CDR3 coding DNA: TGTGCCAGCAGTCCCCGGACTGGGGGGACTAACACCGGGGAGCTGTTTTTT. Combining the CDR3 with reference TRBV9 and TRBJ2-2 gives the whole variable domain DSGVTQTPKHLITATGQRVTLRCSPRSGDLSVYWYQQSLDQGLQFLIQYYNGEERAKGNILERFSAQQFPDLHSELNLSSLELGDSALYFCASSPRTGGTNTGELFFGEGSRLTVL.

V is TRBV10-3 and J is TRBJ2-2, with TRBD2 identical over 8 bases. The CDR3 runs 16 residues. J was trimmed by 0 bases and V by 4 bases; bases with no gene match: 4. Looked up from germline, CDR1 is ENHRY and CDR2 is SYGVKD. The chain's CDR3 is CAISGSSGTNTGELFF. Here the CDR3 DNA reads TGTGCCATCAGTGGTAGTAGCGGGACGAACACCGGGGAGCTGTTTTTT.

V and J are TRBV19 and TRBJ2-2, with 11 nucleotides matching TRBD2. The CDR3 totals 16 residues. CDR1 is LNHDA, CDR2 SQIVND, per germline (reference sequence). V trimming: 4 bases; J trimming: 5 bases; junction bases outside the gene matches: 6. CDR3 sequence (DNA): TGTGCCAGTAGTAGCCTAGCGGGAGGTTGGACCGGGGAGCTGTTTTTT. Its translation: CASSSLAGGWTGELFF.

The chain uses TRBV5-1 and TRBJ2-1; 12 bases align to TRBD2. The CDR3 extends over 14 amino acids. V lost 1 base to trimming and J lost 7 bases; unmatched junction nucleotides: 0. CDR1 and CDR2 from the germline V gene are SGHRS and YFSETQ. In DNA, the CDR3 is TGCGCCAGCAGCTTGACTAGCGGGGGGAATGAGCAGTTCTTC. This codes for CASSLTSGGNEQFF.